This TCR beta chain was found in a study of blood T cell repertoires in COVID-19 (dated by TCRdb to about 2020). Study-wide context: Collaborator samples came from the United States, Italy and Spain and covered acute and convalescent phases of COVID-19. Subjects who had been exposed to COVID-19, were actively infected with it, or had recovered from it provided the deeply sampled blood TCRbeta repertoires that made up the dataset. Samples were obtained from the ongoing ImmuneRACE study (first 160 participants) and from 1,254 subjects provided by 6 global collaborators. The repertoires were released in a freely available public database meant as a resource for research on the immune response to SARS-CoV-2. The prospective study material was composed of cDNA or gDNA derived from T cells, B-cell-depleted T cells, or PBMCs. Sample metadata almost always included a de-identified subject ID, COVID-19 status, age in years and sex. Where HLA class I and class II types were available, the types were taken from metadata supplied by the sample provider, not from assay-based typing. What the study reported, not specific to this receptor: How much clinical and demographic metadata was included differed by source and by participant, and the metadata was provided uncurated.

Whole blood was collected in K2EDTA tubes by collaborating institutions according to the institutions' own protocols. Collaborator samples were shipped for TCRbeta analysis as frozen whole blood, isolated PBMCs, or DNA extracted from either sample type. Turning to this clone: The specificity of this receptor is unknown. No base quality information exists; no much larger clone differs at one position.

TCRbeta CDR3 regions were amplified from genomic DNA using the immunoSEQ Assay, a bias-controlled multiplex PCR. As for how the authors treated the data: Nucleated cell counts per sample were estimated from amplification of reference gene primers within the assay. To quantify the absolute abundance of each unique TCRbeta CDR3 rearrangement, sequence reads were collapsed and filtered. Productive Simpson clonality was computed per sample as the square root of Simpson's diversity index over productive rearrangements. Held by TCRdb, this immuneACCESS table contains in-frame sequences only and omits some clones. Under half of the omission traces to an unresolved V gene where checked; the cause of the rest is unknown. The V and J calls and the clone size are those of that table, but D and trimming were determined from the DNA. Within this sample are tens of thousands of clones, with less than 85% of them counted one time only. The ten largest clones add up to 4% to 5.5% of the sample.

The clonotype was recovered from a man over 45 with active COVID-19. Material: peripheral blood.

CDR3 region: CASSGLAGYNEQFF. The nucleotide sequence is TGTGCCAGCTCCGGACTAGCGGGGTACAATGAGCAGTTCTTC. This chain joins TRBV27 to TRBJ2-1; TRBD2 matches 12 bases in the middle. Inclusive of the bounding cysteine and phenylalanine, the CDR3 is 14 residues long. The entry retains the CDR3 DNA only, 42 bases that are in frame from base 1. V is cut back by 8 bases and J by 4 bases, with 3 bases in the junction unmatched. Taken from the germline V gene (reference sequence), the CDR1 and CDR2 loops are MNHEY and SMNVEV.